This passage covers 30 T cell receptor beta chains from one sample sequenced in a study of control samples from healthy donors and cancer patients. TCRdb's table, derived via immunoSEQ multiplex PCR, lists solely in-frame clones and lacks some. The repertoire holds around 52,000 clones, around 93% seen once, with 0.91% in the top ten. The sequenced sample was PBMCs. The receptors stem from a man aged 25 to 40 with colorectal cancer.

J is TRBJ2-2 and V is TRBV19, with 14 bases fitting TRBD2. CDR1 LNHDA and CDR2 SQIVND come from the germline V gene (reference sequence). This CDR3 has 18 residues. V was clipped by 5 bases and J by 5 bases; unmatched bases: 10. The DNA for the CDR3 is TGTGCCAGTAGTGGGAGACTAGCGGGGGGGCGAAGGACCGGGGAGCTGTTTTTT. Amino acid sequence: CASSGRLAGGRRTGELFF.

The gene calls are TRBV2 and TRBJ2-1; TRBD1 might be the D (5 bases). Germline V gives CDR1 SNHLY, CDR2 FYNNEI. This CDR3 spans 15 amino acids. V lost 4 bases and J 2 bases, leaving 12 bases between the germline ends. The CDR3 here is CASSVVQVTYNEQFF. CDR3 in DNA: TGTGCCAGCAGTGTGGTACAGGTCACCTACAATGAGCAGTTCTTC.

In its sample, this clone was seen once. In DNA form, the CDR3 reads TGCGCCAGCAGCTTGACTAGCGGGGAAACTTACGAGCAGTACGTC. It codes for CASSLTSGETYEQYV. The rearrangement uses TRBV5-1 and TRBJ2-7; the match to TRBD2 covers 10 bases. Trimming removed 1 base from V and 4 bases from J; junction bases left unmatched: 5. The CDR3 spans 15 residues. Germline V gene lookup returns CDR1 SGHRS and CDR2 YFSETQ.

The rearrangement links TRBV3-1 (or the pseudogene TRBV3-2) to TRBJ2-5; D is undetermined. Germline loops: CDR1 LGHDT, CDR2 YNNKEL (reference sequence). V was shortened by 1 base and J by 5 bases, with 11 bases between the two germline ends. The CDR3 spans 14 residues. CDR3 sequence reads: CASSQATGWETQYF. CDR3 in DNA: TGTGCCAGCAGCCAAGCAACCGGGTGGGAGACCCAGTACTTC.

The chain has TRBV7-8 and TRBJ1-3; no clear D. The CDR3 is 16 residues long. V lost 0 bases and J 0 bases, leaving 9 bases between the germline ends. From germline, CDR1 is SGHVS and CDR2 FQNEAQ. The chain's CDR3 is CASSLAGGSSGNTIYF. CDR3 DNA sequence: TGTGCCAGCAGCTTAGCAGGCGGAAGCTCTGGAAACACCATATATTTT.

The chain combines TRBV2 with TRBJ2-7; no clear D. In germline, CDR1 is SNHLY, CDR2 FYNNEI. The CDR3 consists of 13 residues. The V and J ends lost 3 bases and 7 bases respectively, with 13 bases between them. In DNA form, the CDR3 reads TGTGCCAGCAGTGATATTGGGTCCTGGGAGCAGTACGTC. It is translated as CASSDIGSWEQYV.

The rearrangement links TRBV24-1 to TRBJ2-3; 10 nucleotides align to TRBD1. Germline CDR1 and CDR2: KGHDR and SFDVKD. The CDR3 runs to 15 residues. Trimming at V came to 7 bases and at J to 3 bases, leaving 6 bases not matched to a gene. The CDR3 DNA is TGTGCCACCAGGGGGGACAGGGGTGAAACAGATACGCAGTATTTT. Protein: CATRGDRGETDTQYF.

The chain recombines TRBV3-1 (or the pseudogene TRBV3-2) with TRBJ1-1; D is unresolved. Trimming removed 4 bases at V and 4 bases at J, with 10 bases between. Germline loops: CDR1 LGHDT, CDR2 YNNKEL (reference sequence). This CDR3 contains 13 residues. The CDR3 DNA reads TGTGCCAGCAGCCCTTCGGCGAGCACTGAAGCTTTCTTT. It specifies CASSPSASTEAFF.

The rearrangement uses TRBV24-1 and TRBJ2-1, with D perhaps TRBD2 (5 bases). The germline CDR1 and CDR2 sequences are KGHDR and SFDVKD. The CDR3 totals 13 residues. V gave up 5 bases and J gave up 9 bases, with 13 bases separating them. CDR3 in DNA: TGTGCCACCAGTGTCAATTCCGCGGGTGAGCAGTTCTTC. It translates to CATSVNSAGEQFF.

This clone was counted once. The chain employs TRBV7-8 and TRBJ2-7; 11 bases align to TRBD1. Germline V gene lookup returns CDR1 SGHVS and CDR2 FQNEAQ. The trim removed 4 bases at V and 7 bases at J, leaving 9 bases unmatched. This CDR3 comprises 15 residues. Written as DNA, the CDR3 is TGTGCCAGCAGCTACCTCGGGGGACAGGGGGGAGAGCAGTACGTC. As protein: CASSYLGGQGGEQYV.

This chain uses TRBV12-3 or TRBV12-4 with TRBJ1-1; D unresolved. Trimming pared 6 bases from V and 2 bases from J, leaving 7 bases between. This CDR3 is built from 12 residues. This CDR3 reads CASRLYNTEAFF. For the CDR3, the DNA is TGTGCCAGCAGGTTATATAACACTGAAGCTTTCTTT.

V is TRBV24-1 and J is TRBJ2-7; either TRBD1 or TRBD2 may fit D (5 bases each). The germline V gene encodes CDR1 KGHDR and CDR2 SFDVKD. The CDR3 runs to 15 residues. The V end lost 3 bases, the J end lost 4 bases, and 15 bases lay between the germline ends. CDR3 in amino acids: CATSDPRGREYEQYF. The CDR3 DNA sequence: TGTGCCACCAGTGATCCCCGGGGCAGAGAATACGAGCAGTACTTC.

The genes are TRBV5-1 and TRBJ1-1; 10 bases fit TRBD1. Looked up from germline, CDR1 is SGHRS and CDR2 is YFSETQ. The CDR3 runs to 18 residues. With 3 bases clipped from V and 2 bases from J, the junction kept 13 bases outside the gene matches. The CDR3 region is CASSSTGTGVMGNTEAFF. The CDR3 DNA follows: TGCGCCAGCAGCTCTACCGGGACAGGGGTTATGGGAAACACTGAAGCTTTCTTT.

This clone was seen only once. The chain joins TRBV13 to TRBJ1-1; D ambiguous. Germline V gene lookup returns CDR1 PRHDT and CDR2 FYEKMQ (reference sequence). Deletions cut 6 bases from V and 2 bases from J, with 10 bases between. This CDR3 is built from 13 residues. CDR3 sequence: CASRRVQNTEAFF. CDR3 nucleotides: TGTGCCAGCAGGAGAGTACAAAACACTGAAGCTTTCTTT.

The genes are TRBV11-2 and TRBJ2-5; D is unresolved. Trimming removed 1 base at V and 5 bases at J, with 11 bases between. This CDR3 is 14 amino acids long. Germline loops: CDR1 SGHAT, CDR2 FQNNGV. CDR3 amino acids: CASSLGRRPETQYF. The DNA for the CDR3 is TGTGCCAGCAGCTTAGGTCGACGTCCGGAGACCCAGTACTTC.

This CDR3 is CASSQRRGTQYF. The DNA for the CDR3 is TGTGCCAGCAGTCAAAGGCGGGGGACGCAGTATTTT. The chain joins TRBV6-2 or TRBV6-3 to TRBJ2-3; 7 nucleotides match TRBD2. The trim removed 5 bases at V and 9 bases at J, leaving 5 bases unmatched. The CDR3 extends over 12 amino acids. Germline CDR1 reads MNHEY; CDR2 reads SVGEGT.

V and J are TRBV5-6 and TRBJ2-7; D may be TRBD1 (6 bases). Between the trimmed V and J ends, which lost 3 bases and 0 bases, there was a span of 13 bases. CDR3 length: 15 amino acids. Germline V CDR1 and CDR2: SGHDT, YYEEEE. The CDR3 is CASSWGHGDSYEQYF. CDR3 bases: TGTGCCAGCAGCTGGGGACATGGGGACTCCTACGAGCAGTACTTC.

This sequence joins TRBV12-3 or TRBV12-4 and TRBJ1-2, with D hard to call. The CDR3 sequence is 13 residues long. V lost 1 base and J 4 bases, leaving 7 bases between the germline ends. CDR3 residues: CASSLGTSYGYTF. Written as DNA, the CDR3 is TGTGCCAGCAGTTTAGGGACCTCCTATGGCTACACCTTC.

This chain uses TRBV5-4 with TRBJ1-2; 7 bases align to TRBD1. Germline trimming cut 3 bases from V and 0 bases from J; bases unmatched to any gene: 14. Per the germline V gene, CDR1 is SGHNT and CDR2 is YYREEE (reference sequence). The CDR3 covers 18 residues. The CDR3 bases are TGTGCCAGCAGCTCCGATGGCAGGGGGGCAAGACCTAACTATGGCTACACCTTC. It yields the protein CASSSDGRGARPNYGYTF.

The V and J genes are TRBV10-2 and TRBJ1-3; perhaps TRBD1 as D (5 bases). The V and J ends lost 7 bases and 4 bases respectively, with 14 bases between them. Germline loops: CDR1 WSHSY, CDR2 SAAADI. The CDR3 extends over 14 amino acids. CDR3 bases: TGCGCCAGCACTGGCAGGGCACCCGGAAACACCATATATTTT. It encodes CASTGRAPGNTIYF.

This chain joins TRBV2 and TRBJ1-1; maybe TRBD1 (5 bases). Per germline, CDR1 SNHLY and CDR2 FYNNEI. The CDR3 runs 11 residues. The ends were cut back, 8 bases at V and 3 bases at J, with 7 bases in the middle. The CDR3 here is CASRGDTEAFF. In DNA form, the CDR3 reads TGTGCCAGCCGAGGGGACACTGAAGCTTTCTTT.

This clone has a single count. This chain connects TRBV6-5 to TRBJ1-1; a weak D match, TRBD1 (5 bases). V was pared by 7 bases and J by 5 bases, with 11 bases between. The CDR3 is made up of 12 amino acids. Germline V lookup: CDR1 MNHEY, CDR2 SVGAGI. The CDR3 loop is CASMRGGTEAFF. The CDR3 DNA is TGTGCCAGCATGCGGGGGGGTACTGAAGCTTTCTTT.

The chain couples TRBV5-1 to TRBJ1-4; D is undetermined. Germline CDR1 and CDR2: SGHRS and YFSETQ. The CDR3 runs 15 residues. Trimming pared 0 bases from V and 0 bases from J, leaving 6 bases between. The CDR3 sequence is CASSLGPPTNEKLFF. In DNA, the CDR3 is TGCGCCAGCAGCTTGGGACCCCCAACTAATGAAAAACTGTTTTTT.

The chain couples TRBV6-6 to TRBJ2-3; TRBD2 matches at 12 bases. V shed 5 bases and J 5 bases; nucleotides not matched to a gene: 20. The germline V gene has CDR1 MNHNY and CDR2 SVGAGI (reference sequence). The CDR3 runs 20 residues. The CDR3 spells CASSRFLPKTSGGQGDTQYF. The CDR3, as DNA: TGTGCCAGCAGTCGATTCCTTCCCAAGACTAGCGGGGGTCAGGGAGATACGCAGTATTTT.

This rearrangement joins TRBV6-6 to TRBJ2-7; D possibly corresponds to TRBD1 (6 bases). The V gene's germline CDR1 is MNHNY and CDR2 SVGAGI (reference sequence). Trimming pared 4 bases from V and 4 bases from J, leaving 11 bases between. The CDR3 loop spans 13 amino acids. For the CDR3, the DNA is TGTGCCAGCAGTTTCGCCCAGGGGTACGAGCAGTACGTC. This encodes CASSFAQGYEQYV.

The sample holds one count of this clone. This chain connects TRBV5-1 to TRBJ2-1; 10 bases align to TRBD1. CDR1 and CDR2 from the germline V gene are SGHRS and YFSETQ. The CDR3 totals 14 residues. V lost 0 bases to trimming and J lost 7 bases; unmatched junction nucleotides: 1. The CDR3 nucleotides are TGCGCCAGCAGCTTGGGGACAGGGGGGAATGAGCAGTTCTTC. As protein: CASSLGTGGNEQFF.

The rearrangement uses TRBV29-1 and TRBJ1-2; D is possibly TRBD1 (6 bases). Trimming shortened V by 3 bases and J by 1 base, and 12 bases separated the two germline ends. This CDR3 has 14 residues. The germline V gene has CDR1 SQVTM and CDR2 ANQGSEA. The CDR3 DNA sequence: TGCAGCGTTGAGGTCCCGGGACATAACTATGGCTACACCTTC. As protein: CSVEVPGHNYGYTF.

This sequence joins TRBV27 and TRBJ2-1; possibly TRBD2 for D (5 bases). The CDR3 length is 17 residues. With 6 bases removed from V and 0 bases from J, the gap between germline ends came to 18 bases. The germline CDR1 and CDR2 sequences are MNHEY and SMNVEV (reference sequence). CDR3 loop: CASRNSPQGSSYNEQFF. CDR3 nucleotides: TGTGCCAGCAGGAACTCGCCTCAAGGGAGCTCCTACAATGAGCAGTTCTTC.

The chain recombines TRBV6-5 with TRBJ2-1, with D hard to call. The V gene lost 0 bases and the J gene lost 1 base, with 7 bases spanning the gap. CDR1 and CDR2 from the germline V gene are MNHEY and SVGAGI. CDR3 length equals 15 residues. The chain's CDR3 is CASSYSGTSYNEQFF. The CDR3, as DNA: TGTGCCAGCAGTTACTCCGGAACTTCCTACAATGAGCAGTTCTTC.

The V call is TRBV3-1 (or the pseudogene TRBV3-2), the J call TRBJ1-6, with a tentative D call TRBD1 (5 bases). Trimming removed 4 bases at V and 5 bases at J, with 12 bases between. Germline V gene lookup returns CDR1 LGHDT and CDR2 YNNKEL (reference sequence). CDR3 length: 15 residues. CDR3 protein: CASSRWGEDNSPLHF. As DNA, the CDR3 is TGTGCCAGCAGCCGATGGGGGGAGGATAATTCACCCCTCCACTTT.